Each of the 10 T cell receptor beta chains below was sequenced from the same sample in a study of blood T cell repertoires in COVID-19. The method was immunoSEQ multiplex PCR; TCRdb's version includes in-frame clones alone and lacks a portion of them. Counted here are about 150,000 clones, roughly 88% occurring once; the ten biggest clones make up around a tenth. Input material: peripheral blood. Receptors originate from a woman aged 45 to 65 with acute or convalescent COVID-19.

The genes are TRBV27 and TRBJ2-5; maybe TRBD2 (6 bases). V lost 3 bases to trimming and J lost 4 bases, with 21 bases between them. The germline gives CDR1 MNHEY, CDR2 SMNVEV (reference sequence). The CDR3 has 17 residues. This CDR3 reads CASSFSRRRRVRETQYF. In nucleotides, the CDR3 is TGTGCCAGCAGTTTTAGCCGCCGGCGGAGGGTGCGAGAGACCCAGTACTTC.

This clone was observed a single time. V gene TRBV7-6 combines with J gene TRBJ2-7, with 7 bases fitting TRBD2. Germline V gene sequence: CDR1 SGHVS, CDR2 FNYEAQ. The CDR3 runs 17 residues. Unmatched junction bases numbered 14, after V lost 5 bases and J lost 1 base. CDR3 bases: TGTGCCAGCAGCCAACAAACCCGGGGACTACCTTCCTACGAGCAGTACTTC. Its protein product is CASSQQTRGLPSYEQYF.

The CDR3 sequence: CASSFSPSGTDTQYF. The CDR3 bases are TGCGCCAGCAGCTTTTCTCCTAGCGGCACAGATACGCAGTATTTT. The V call is TRBV5-1, the J call TRBJ2-3; the D gene is possibly TRBD2 (6 bases). The CDR3 has 15 residues. Germline CDR1 reads SGHRS; CDR2 reads YFSETQ. The ends were cut back, 2 bases at V and 1 base at J, with 11 bases in the middle.

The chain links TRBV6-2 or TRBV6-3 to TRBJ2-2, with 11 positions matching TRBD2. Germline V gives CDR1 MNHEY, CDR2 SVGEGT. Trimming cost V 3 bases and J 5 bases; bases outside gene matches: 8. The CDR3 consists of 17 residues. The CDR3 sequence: CASSYIPSGRRTGELFF. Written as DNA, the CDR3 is TGTGCCAGCAGTTATATACCTAGCGGGAGGAGGACCGGGGAGCTGTTTTTT.

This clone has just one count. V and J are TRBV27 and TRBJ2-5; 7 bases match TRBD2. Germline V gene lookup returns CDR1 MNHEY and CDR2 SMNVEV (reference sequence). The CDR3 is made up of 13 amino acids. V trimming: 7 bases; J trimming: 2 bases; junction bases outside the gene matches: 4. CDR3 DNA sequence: TGTGCCAGCAAGAAGCGGGGACAAGAGACCCAGTACTTC. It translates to CASKKRGQETQYF.

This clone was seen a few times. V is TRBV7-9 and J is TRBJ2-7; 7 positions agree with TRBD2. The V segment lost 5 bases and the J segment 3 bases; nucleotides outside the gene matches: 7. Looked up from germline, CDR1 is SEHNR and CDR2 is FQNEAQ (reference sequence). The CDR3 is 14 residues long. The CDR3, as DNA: TGTGCCAGCAGCCCATGGGGGGGTAACTACGAGCAGTACTTC. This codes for CASSPWGGNYEQYF.

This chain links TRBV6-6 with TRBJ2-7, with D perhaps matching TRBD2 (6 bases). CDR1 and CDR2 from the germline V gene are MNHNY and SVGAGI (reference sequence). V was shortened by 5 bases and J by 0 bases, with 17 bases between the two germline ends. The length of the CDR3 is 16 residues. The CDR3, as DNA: TGTGCCAGCAGTCCCCTTCCCGGGGGACCCTCCTACGAGCAGTACTTC. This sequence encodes CASSPLPGGPSYEQYF.

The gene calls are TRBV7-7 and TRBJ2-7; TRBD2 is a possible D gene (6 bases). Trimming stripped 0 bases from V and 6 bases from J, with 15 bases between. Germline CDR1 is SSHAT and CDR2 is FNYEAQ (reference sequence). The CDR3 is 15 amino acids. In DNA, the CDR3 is TGTGCCAGCAGCTTAGCCGGGGTCATGGAGGGCGAGCAGTACTTC. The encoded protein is CASSLAGVMEGEQYF.

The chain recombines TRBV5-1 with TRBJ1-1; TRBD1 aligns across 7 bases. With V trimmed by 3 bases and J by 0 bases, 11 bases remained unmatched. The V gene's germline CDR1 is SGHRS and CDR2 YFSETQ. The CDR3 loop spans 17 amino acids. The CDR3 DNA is TGCGCCAGCAGCTCCCGACAGGGAAGTGCTATGAACACTGAAGCTTTCTTT. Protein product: CASSSRQGSAMNTEAFF. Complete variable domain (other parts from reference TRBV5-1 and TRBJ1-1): KAGVTQTPRYLIKTRGQQVTLSCSPISGHRSVSWYQQTPGQGLQFLFEYFSETQRNKGNFPGRFSGRQFSNSRSEMNVSTLELGDSALYLCASSSRQGSAMNTEAFFGQGTRLTVV.

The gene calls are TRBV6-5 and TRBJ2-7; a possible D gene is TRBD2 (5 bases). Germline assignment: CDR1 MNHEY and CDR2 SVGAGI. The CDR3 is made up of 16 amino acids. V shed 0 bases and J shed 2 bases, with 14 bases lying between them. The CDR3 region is CASSYSPWRTPYEQYF. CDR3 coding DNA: TGTGCCAGCAGTTACTCTCCGTGGAGGACCCCCTACGAGCAGTACTTC.